The entry below gives a single TCR beta chain sequence along with its context. Its target is not known. The germline CDR1 and CDR2 sequences are SEHNR and FQNEAQ (reference sequence). V trimming: 0 bases; J trimming: 8 bases; junction bases outside the gene matches: 14. This CDR3 contains 18 residues. The data were obtained in a study of post-analysis software for immune sequencing data. TCR beta libraries were prepared from cDNA with unique molecular identifiers. MiXCR, applied by TCRdb to the PCR reads, yields one record per CDR3 protein. The sample consists of about 820,000 distinct CDR3 sequences, approximately 50% of them appearing once. Study-level findings and limits: Elevated frequency relative to controls characterized roughly 5 TRBV segments in patients, TRBV5-6, TRBV5-1 and TRBV20-1 among them.

This TCR came from a girl under 18 with multiple sclerosis. The chain couples TRBV7-9 to TRBJ2-1; 9 positions agree with TRBD2. The sequencing sample was made of blood. DNA for the CDR3: TGTGCCAGCAGCTTAGCGCTAAGCGGGGGGACCCCTTGGGATGAGCAGTTCTTC. Amino acid sequence: CASSLALSGGTPWDEQFF. Together with reference TRBV7-9 and TRBJ2-1, the CDR3 gives the full variable domain: DTGVSQNPRHKITKRGQNVTFRCDPISEHNRLYWYRQTLGQGPEFLTYFQNEAQLEKSRLLSDRFSAERPKGSFSTLEIQRTEQGDSAMYLCASSLALSGGTPWDEQFFGPGTRLTVL.